The clone carrying this T cell receptor (beta chain) was seen a single time. The data belong to a study of blood T cell repertoires in COVID-19. In the study overall: Specimens from acute and convalescent COVID-19 originated in the United States, Italy and Spain.

This CDR3 is built from 15 residues. Germline lookup yields CDR1 SGHRS and CDR2 YFSETQ. Trimming removed 1 base at V and 2 bases at J, with 12 bases between. Original handling: Quantification of nucleated cells was approximated via reference gene primer amplification. The repertoire was sequenced with immunoSEQ multiplex PCR; TCRdb's copy has only in-frame clones and lacks some. That table is the source of V, J and clone size, and D and trimming were worked out from the DNA. The repertoire includes roughly 250,000 clones, 80% to 85% of them detected once, and 1.5% to 1.9% sits in the top ten. This sequence originates from a woman aged 40 to 50 who had recovered from COVID-19. The sample was peripheral blood. The chain recombines TRBV5-1 with TRBJ2-5; TRBD1 is a possible D gene (6 bases). CDR3 nucleotide sequence: TGCGCCAGCAGCTTGCAGGGGCAGCGGCAAGAGACCCAGTACTTC. This codes for CASSLQGQRQETQYF. The complete variable domain, with remaining parts taken from reference TRBV5-1 and TRBJ2-5, reads KAGVTQTPRYLIKTRGQQVTLSCSPISGHRSVSWYQQTPGQGLQFLFEYFSETQRNKGNFPGRFSGRQFSNSRSEMNVSTLELGDSALYLCASSLQGQRQETQYFGPGTRLLVL.